This T cell receptor (beta chain) was retrieved from a study of blood T cells in healthy people across ages (dated by TCRdb to the mid-2010s). General notes on the study: In model experiments, template switching captured about one uniquely barcoded TCR beta cDNA molecule for every two T cells. To avoid experimental bias, donors of different ages were spread randomly across the sequencing lanes. Age-related changes in TCR beta repertoire diversity were measured in the study by deep sequencing normalized with unique cDNA molecular identifiers. Two additional independent replicas of 1 million unique cDNA reads from the same blood draw were analyzed for two donors (one aged 18 to 30 and one aged 80 or older). Donors were grouped into four age groups: young (average approximately 16 years), middle-aged (roughly 38), aged (approximately 67) and long-lived (roughly 80). General conclusions and limits of the study: Conclusive comparison of naive and antigen-experienced compartments was prevented by the profiling of bulk unsorted PBMCs. The CMV infection status of donors was not known, potentially confounding age-related changes in expanded clonotypes. Estimates of total diversity based on one million sequenced T cells were considered lower bounds and underestimates. A strong correlation was found between observed TCR beta diversity and the percentage of naive T cells measured by flow cytometry. Compared with the aged group, the long-lived group had more naive CD4+ T cells, fewer expanded clones and increased TCR diversity, suggesting age selection. As age increased, observed TCR beta diversity per million T cells dropped in a roughly linear way, and a significant reduction was already evident by age around 41.

On this clonotype itself: Its antigen remains unidentified. There are no base qualities to consult, and no much larger clone falls within one base.

From cysteine to phenylalanine, the CDR3 is 12 amino acids long. This entry keeps only the CDR3 DNA: 36 bases, framed from base 1. CDR1 and CDR2, looked up from the germline V gene, are SQVTM and ANQGSEA. Donors were a few dozen systemically healthy Caucasian individuals from Russia aged roughly 6 to 100 years. Each donor gave approximately 10 milliliters of peripheral blood, collected into EDTA-treated Vacutainer tubes. PBMCs were isolated by Ficoll-Paque density-gradient centrifugation, with at least 7 million obtained per sample. Trizol reagent was used to extract total RNA from the PBMCs, yielding at least 6 micrograms per sample. The percentages of naive CD45RAhigh/CD27high T cells were determined by flow cytometry on a PBMC aliquot from every donor. Library preparation used 5' RACE. The instrument given in TCRdb is Illumina HiSeq 2500. A second roughly 6 to 12 cycle PCR used a sample-barcoded 5' primer and a J-beta primer mix. A template-switch 5' adaptor carrying 12 random nucleotides introduced a unique molecular identifier onto each TCR beta cDNA molecule. Each sample yielded at least 2.5 million CDR3-containing paired-end reads. First-strand cDNA synthesis was performed from all RNA using the Mint cDNA synthesis kit, with priming by a TRBC-specific oligonucleotide. All cDNA was treated with uracil-DNA glycosylase and then went through a first 18-cycle PCR with the universal primers M1SS and BC2_uni_R. In the paper's pipeline: Each sample was normalized by randomly selecting 1 million high-quality reads, each carrying a distinct molecular identifier. Reads sharing molecular identifiers were discarded rather than binned into consensus sequences. MiTCR, set to a Q25 quality threshold and the strictest error-elimination algorithm, was used for CDR3 identification, clonotype clustering and error correction. A nonparametric unseen species model using Euler transformation provided a lower-bound estimate of total TCR beta diversity. TCRdb trimmed the raw reads at Q25, called clones with MiXCR and kept productive beta chains. Records with the same CDR3 protein are collapsed into one entry carrying the most frequent genes and DNA. These V and J calls are TCRdb output, not the study's own analysis. This sample comprises 650,000 to 950,000 distinct CDR3 sequences, under 45% of them detected only once. Of the sample, roughly 19% is held by the ten largest clones.

Sequencing was done on a sample of blood. This TCR came from a man between 60 and 70 years old in good health. Recombination connected TRBV29-1 to TRBJ2-1; the D gene lacks a confident call. The last part of the DNA fits TRBJ2-7 better; the J call may be wrong. The sequenced DNA is TGCAGCGTTGTCCGCGCAAACAATGAGCAGTACTTC. It codes for CSVVRANNEQYF.